These 5 T cell receptor beta chains came from one sample sequenced in a study of blood T cell repertoires in COVID-19. Using immunoSEQ multiplex PCR, the repertoire was profiled, and TCRdb retains in-frame clones only, with some absent. The sample records a few hundred thousand clones, around 89% being singletons. Sequenced sample: PBMCs or T cells enriched from blood (not recorded which). The receptors originated from a woman aged 40 to 49 who had recovered from COVID-19.

The rearrangement links TRBV4-2 to TRBJ2-2; 10 bases map to TRBD2. Germline loops: CDR1 LGHNA, CDR2 YNFKEQ. There are 16 residues in the CDR3. The V and J ends lost 0 bases and 8 bases, in that order; junction bases with no gene match: 6. CDR3 residues: CASSQDLAGVAGELFF. CDR3 DNA: TGTGCCAGCAGCCAAGATCTAGCGGGAGTCGCTGGGGAGCTGTTTTTT.

This CDR3 is CASSLWDSGKDGYTF. The CDR3 DNA reads TGTGCCAGCAGTTTATGGGACAGTGGGAAGGATGGCTACACCTTC. V usage is TRBV27 and J usage is TRBJ1-2, with 7 bases identical to TRBD1. This CDR3 has 15 residues. Germline-derived CDR1 and CDR2 are MNHEY and SMNVEV (reference sequence). The J segment lost 6 bases and the V segment lost 1 base, leaving 8 bases of the junction unmatched.

This clone was found a few times. This chain links TRBV24-1 with TRBJ2-7; 9 bases align to TRBD1. The CDR3 is 14 residues long. Germline lookup yields CDR1 KGHDR and CDR2 SFDVKD. Trimming at V came to 12 bases and at J to 7 bases, leaving 15 bases not matched to a gene. The CDR3 DNA reads as TGTGCCGCCCAGTCCCCGGACAGGGGATGGGAGCAGTACTTC. Encoded protein: CAAQSPDRGWEQYF.

The V call is TRBV5-6, the J call TRBJ2-1, with 10 bases matching TRBD2. The CDR3 is 15 amino acids. V lost 3 bases to trimming and J lost 10 bases; unmatched junction nucleotides: 10. Germline assignment: CDR1 SGHDT and CDR2 YYEEEE. The chain's CDR3 is CASSSAEREGWEQFF. DNA of the CDR3: TGTGCCAGCAGCTCCGCCGAGCGGGAGGGCTGGGAGCAGTTCTTC.

This sequence joins TRBV5-1 and TRBJ1-1; D is uncertain. V was pared by 1 base and J by 2 bases, with 9 bases between. The germline CDR1 and CDR2 sequences are SGHRS and YFSETQ. The CDR3 loop spans 14 amino acids. The CDR3 DNA follows: TGCGCCAGCAGCTTGCGGGATTTCAACACTGAAGCTTTCTTT. Its protein product is CASSLRDFNTEAFF.